This entry is about one T cell receptor beta chain. This entry is derived from a study of glioma-infiltrating T cells after dendritic cell vaccination. Fresh-frozen tumor tissue and more than two years of survival data were available for all. The CDR3 has 14 residues. The V and J ends lost 3 bases and 5 bases, in that order; junction bases with no gene match: 5. CDR1 is SGHTA, CDR2 FQGNSA, per germline. Input was roughly 2.2 ug genomic DNA, or all available if less. The PCR used 60 V beta and 13 J beta primers. Only in-frame clones appear in the TCRdb table, and some are missing; sequencing was by immunoSEQ multiplex PCR. The table shows tens of thousands of clones, with roughly 84% occurring only once.

This sample comprised blood, obtained before dendritic cell vaccination. The chain is built from TRBV7-2 and TRBJ2-7; 9 bases fit TRBD2. This clonotype was obtained from a human donor with glioblastoma. The CDR3 region is CASSFVGLADEQYF. DNA of the CDR3: TGTGCCAGCAGCTTTGTGGGACTAGCTGACGAGCAGTACTTC. The complete variable domain, with remaining parts taken from reference TRBV7-2 and TRBJ2-7, reads GAGVSQSPSNKVTEKGKDVELRCDPISGHTALYWYRQSLGQGLEFLIYFQGNSAPDKSGLPSDRFSAERTGGSVSTLTIQRTQQEDSAVYLCASSFVGLADEQYFGPGTRLTVT.